Below are 29 T cell receptor beta chains sequenced from a single sample in a study of T-cell memory formation after mild COVID-19. MiXCR, applied by TCRdb to the 5' RACE reads, yields one record per CDR3 protein. The profile shows 560,000 or so distinct CDR3 sequences, roughly 17% of them singletons. Input material: PBMCs or a T cell subset sorted from them (not recorded which). Receptors originate from an adult woman who had mild COVID-19 (a few samples of this study predate the infection). Cell type and time point are not known.

This chain uses TRBV12-3 or TRBV12-4 with TRBJ2-1; 10 nucleotides line up with TRBD2. Trimming at V came to 4 bases and at J to 9 bases, leaving 6 bases not matched to a gene. The CDR3 sequence is 14 residues long. CDR3 loop: CASSSALAGSEQFF. The CDR3 DNA is TGTGCCAGCAGTTCCGCACTAGCGGGGAGTGAGCAGTTCTTC.

J is TRBJ2-3 and V is TRBV9; 10 bases align to TRBD2. The germline CDR1 and CDR2 sequences are SGDLS and YYNGEE. CDR3 size: 19 residues. Unmatched junction bases numbered 12, after V lost 0 bases and J lost 2 bases. In DNA, the CDR3 is TGTGCCAGCAGCGTAGGGAGGGGACTAGCGACAAGTCCCACAGATACGCAGTATTTT. It is translated as CASSVGRGLATSPTDTQYF.

The CDR3 bases are TGTGCCACCATGGGACTCGCAGTAGGTGAGCAGTTCTTC. Protein: CATMGLAVGEQFF. The genes are TRBV24-1 and TRBJ2-1, with TRBD2 as a possible D gene (6 bases). V gave up 8 bases and J gave up 9 bases, with 16 bases separating them. The CDR3 sequence is 13 residues long. CDR1 and CDR2 from the germline V gene are KGHDR and SFDVKD.

The table lists this clonotype with a few counts. The CDR3 DNA reads TGTGCCAGCACCGGGGGAGGGACCGCACGATCCTACGAGCAGTACTTC. It codes for CASTGGGTARSYEQYF. V is TRBV28 and J is TRBJ2-7; 7 nucleotides align to TRBD2. CDR1 is MDHEN and CDR2 is SYDVKM in the germline V gene. There are 16 residues in the CDR3. With V trimmed by 7 bases and J by 1 base, 13 bases remained unmatched.

This sequence joins TRBV19 and TRBJ2-6; D is unclear. In germline, CDR1 is LNHDA, CDR2 SQIVND (reference sequence). V lost 7 bases, J lost 1 base, and 17 bases lay in between. The CDR3 loop spans 17 amino acids. The DNA for the CDR3 is TGTGCCAGTACGGCCCGGTTTTATTTGTCTGGGGCCAACGTCCTGACTTTC. This codes for CASTARFYLSGANVLTF.

This chain connects TRBV5-1 to TRBJ2-3, with 8 bases matching TRBD1. J gave up 6 bases and V 4 bases, and 4 bases lay outside the gene matches. CDR1 SGHRS and CDR2 YFSETQ come from the germline V gene. The CDR3 has 13 residues. This chain's CDR3 is CASSIRTGDTQYF. CDR3 in DNA: TGCGCCAGCAGCATTCGGACAGGGGATACGCAGTATTTT.

This sequence joins TRBV7-9 and TRBJ2-7; D might be TRBD1 or TRBD2, each matching 6 bases. The germline gives CDR1 SEHNR, CDR2 FQNEAQ (reference sequence). This CDR3 contains 14 residues. Trimming removed 3 bases from V and 4 bases from J, with 13 bases in between. As DNA, the CDR3 is TGTGCCAGCAGCTTCCCGGGGGCGCGATACGAGCAGTACTTC. This sequence encodes CASSFPGARYEQYF.

There are a few counts of this clonotype. Germline and junction disagree at one end, which may indicate a read error. V usage is TRBV5-6 and J usage is TRBJ1-2, with 7 positions matching TRBD1. The germline gives CDR1 SGHDT, CDR2 YYEEEE. The CDR3 loop spans 15 amino acids. The CDR3 protein is CASSLGQRSNYGYTF. The CDR3 coding sequence is TGTGCCAGCAGTTTGGGACAGCGGTCGAACTATGGCTACACCTTC.

The chain joins TRBV4-1 to TRBJ2-2; TRBD1 matches 8 bases. Germline CDR1 MGHRA, CDR2 YSYEKL. The V and J ends lost 2 bases and 3 bases, in that order; junction bases with no gene match: 5. CDR3 length equals 16 residues. CDR3 nucleotides: TGCGCCAGCAGCCAAACAGGGGGTAGGGACACCGGGGAGCTGTTTTTT. Its translation: CASSQTGGRDTGELFF.

This clonotype was detected a few times. The DNA of the CDR3 is TGTGCCAGCAGCTCCAGCTTATCCTCCATGCCCTACAATGAGCAGTTCTTC. Translated, it gives CASSSSLSSMPYNEQFF. The chain carries TRBV7-9 and TRBJ2-1; D unresolved. The CDR3 loop spans 17 amino acids. Trimming removed 4 bases at V and 2 bases at J, with 18 bases between. In germline, CDR1 is SEHNR, CDR2 FQNEAQ (reference sequence).

The chain couples TRBV4-3 to TRBJ2-7; 7 positions match TRBD1. Germline V CDR1 and CDR2: LGHNA, YSLEER. The CDR3 is 15 residues long. V was clipped by 3 bases and J by 1 base; unmatched bases: 6. The CDR3 loop is CASSQGHRGSYEQYF. In nucleotides, the CDR3 is TGCGCCAGCAGCCAGGGGCACAGGGGTTCCTACGAGCAGTACTTC.

This clonotype was found a few times. This chain joins TRBV11-2 and TRBJ2-4; 9 bases fit TRBD1. V lost 5 bases, J lost 0 bases, and 11 bases stayed unmatched. Looked up from germline, CDR1 is SGHAT and CDR2 is FQNNGV. This CDR3 contains 18 residues. CDR3 region: CASSGKDRGLEAKNIQYF. In DNA, the CDR3 is TGTGCCAGCAGCGGGAAGGACAGGGGATTGGAAGCCAAAAACATTCAGTACTTC.

This chain joins TRBV7-2 and TRBJ1-2; D gene uncertain. Trimming cost V 1 base and J 5 bases, with 11 bases left between them. CDR3 length: 14 residues. Per the germline V gene, CDR1 is SGHTA and CDR2 is FQGNSA. CDR3 region: CASSLEGRLYGYTF. As DNA, the CDR3 is TGTGCCAGCAGCTTAGAGGGCAGGCTATATGGCTACACCTTC.

This clonotype has a count of ten or more. The chain uses TRBV12-3 or TRBV12-4 and TRBJ1-5; 7 nucleotides agree with TRBD1. CDR3 length: 13 residues. V was clipped by 2 bases and J by 5 bases; unmatched bases: 0. Here the CDR3 reads CASSLQGDQPQHF. CDR3 DNA sequence: TGTGCCAGCAGTTTACAGGGGGATCAGCCCCAGCATTTT.

A note on this clonotype: This may be a read error: a much more frequent sequence differs by one nucleotide. The V and J genes are TRBV7-3 and TRBJ2-1; 9 positions agree with TRBD1. Germline CDR1 SGHTA, CDR2 FQGTGA. The J segment lost 7 bases and the V segment lost 4 bases, leaving 5 bases of the junction unmatched. The CDR3 consists of 14 residues. DNA for the CDR3: TGTGCCAGCAGCTCCGGGACAGGGTCTAATGAGCAGTTCTTC. This codes for CASSSGTGSNEQFF.

This clonotype was detected only a few times. The rearrangement uses TRBV20-1 and TRBJ2-7; D remains unclear. Germline CDR1 and CDR2: DFQATT and SNEGSKA (reference sequence). This CDR3 region has 14 residues. The V gene lost 1 base and the J gene lost 0 bases, with 10 bases spanning the gap. CDR3 in amino acids: CSARGPQSSYEQYF. The DNA for the CDR3 is TGCAGTGCTAGAGGGCCACAGAGCTCCTACGAGCAGTACTTC.

V usage is TRBV27 and J usage is TRBJ2-5, with TRBD2 as a possible D gene (6 bases). V lost 8 bases and J 5 bases, leaving 9 bases between the germline ends. The CDR3 sequence is 11 residues long. Germline-derived CDR1 and CDR2 are MNHEY and SMNVEV (reference sequence). For the CDR3, the DNA is TGTGCCAGCGGGGGGTCCGAGACCCAGTACTTC. It specifies CASGGSETQYF.

J is TRBJ2-1 and V is TRBV20-1, with 8 bases fitting TRBD2. Germline loops: CDR1 DFQATT, CDR2 SNEGSKA (reference sequence). J was trimmed by 2 bases and V by 2 bases; bases with no gene match: 5. This CDR3 spans 15 amino acids. The DNA of the CDR3 is TGCAGTGCTAGAATTTGGCGGGGGGCCTACAATGAGCAGTTCTTC. Translating gives CSARIWRGAYNEQFF.

CDR3 in amino acids: CASSETSGVNTGELFF. CDR3 nucleotide sequence: TGTGCCAGCAGCGAGACTAGCGGGGTGAACACCGGGGAGCTGTTTTTT. J is TRBJ2-2 and V is TRBV11-1, with TRBD2 identical over 11 bases. V was clipped by 5 bases and J by 1 base; unmatched bases: 3. CDR3 length equals 16 residues. Germline V CDR1 and CDR2: SGHAT, FQDESV (reference sequence).

The rearrangement links TRBV20-1 to TRBJ2-7, with D possibly being TRBD1 (8 bases). The V and J ends lost 0 bases and 0 bases respectively, with 18 bases between them. CDR1 and CDR2 from the germline V gene are DFQATT and SNEGSKA (reference sequence). This CDR3 spans 17 amino acids. The CDR3 spells CSARDRGDRLLSYEQYF. The CDR3 DNA follows: TGCAGTGCTAGAGATCGGGGGGACAGGCTCCTCTCCTACGAGCAGTACTTC.

This clonotype was counted between two and nine times. The chain is built from TRBV9 and TRBJ2-7; D is undetermined. There are 15 residues in the CDR3. Trimming took off 1 base at V and 4 bases at J, with 15 bases between the two ends. The V gene's germline CDR1 is SGDLS and CDR2 YYNGEE. Here the CDR3 reads CASSVTPGGNYEQYF. CDR3 DNA: TGTGCCAGCAGCGTAACTCCGGGCGGAAATTACGAGCAGTACTTC.

The rearrangement uses TRBV7-2 and TRBJ2-2; either TRBD1 or TRBD2 may supply D (5 bases each). Germline V gene data show CDR1 as SGHTA and CDR2 as FQGNSA. V was cut by 6 bases and J by 7 bases, with 18 bases left in between. The CDR3 covers 15 residues. CDR3 protein: CASSLTRGEIGELFF. The CDR3 bases are TGTGCCAGCAGTCTCACCCGAGGGGAGATCGGGGAGCTGTTTTTT.

This clonotype was detected many times. A junction boundary mismatches the germline segment, possibly from a read error. V and J are TRBV3-1 and TRBJ2-5; D uncertain. The CDR3 covers 12 residues. Per the germline V gene, CDR1 is LGHDT and CDR2 is YNNKEL (reference sequence). The CDR3 bases are TGCGCCAGCAGCCAAGATCGAGAGACCCAGTACTTC. Protein: CASSQDRETQYF.

This clonotype occurred a few times. The rearrangement links TRBV5-1 to TRBJ2-2; the D is unclear. Germline V lookup: CDR1 SGHRS, CDR2 YFSETQ. The CDR3 runs to 15 residues. The V and J ends lost 1 base and 3 bases respectively, with 10 bases between them. The chain's CDR3 is CASSLSRLYTGELFF. The DNA of the CDR3 is TGCGCCAGCAGCTTGTCCCGTCTTTACACCGGGGAGCTGTTTTTT.

This clonotype was seen a few times. The chain uses TRBV4-3 and TRBJ1-3, with D tentatively TRBD1 (6 bases). Germline-derived CDR1 and CDR2 are LGHNA and YSLEER. V was cut by 4 bases and J by 16 bases, with 17 bases left in between. The CDR3 contains 12 residues. CDR3 sequence reads: CASSLGGGGLYF. Here the CDR3 DNA reads TGCGCCAGCAGCCTGGGCGGGGGGGGCTTGTATTTT.

This chain links TRBV6-5 with TRBJ2-7, with D perhaps given as TRBD1 or TRBD2 (6 bases each). V was clipped by 7 bases and J by 1 base, with 17 bases between them. The V gene's germline CDR1 is MNHEY and CDR2 SVGAGI. CDR3 size: 15 residues. The CDR3 spells CASNNGGTRSYEQYF. The CDR3 nucleotides read TGTGCCAGCAACAACGGCGGGACACGATCCTACGAGCAGTACTTC.

This clonotype was detected a few times. The chain uses TRBV7-9 and TRBJ2-5; 11 bases line up with TRBD2. The CDR3 extends over 17 amino acids. Trimming at V came to 0 bases and at J to 0 bases, leaving 3 bases not matched to a gene. The germline CDR1 and CDR2 sequences are SEHNR and FQNEAQ (reference sequence). This CDR3 is CASSLASSGGYQETQYF. CDR3 in DNA: TGTGCCAGCAGCTTAGCATCTAGCGGGGGGTACCAAGAGACCCAGTACTTC.

The genes are TRBV12-3 or TRBV12-4 and TRBJ2-7; D possibly corresponds to TRBD2 (7 bases). CDR3 length equals 14 residues. The V and J ends lost 5 bases and 3 bases respectively, with 14 bases between them. The CDR3 bases are TGTGCCAGCAGTGAAGGGGGGGACCTCTACGAGCAGTACTTC. This gives the protein CASSEGGDLYEQYF.

This clonotype has just a few counts. The chain carries TRBV6-5 and TRBJ2-2; possibly TRBD1 for D (6 bases). Per the germline V gene, CDR1 is MNHEY and CDR2 is SVGAGI. The V end was cut by 5 bases, the J end by 2 bases, with 9 bases between. The CDR3 runs 14 residues. In nucleotides, the CDR3 is TGTGCCAGCAGTACAGGGCTCAACACCGGGGAGCTGTTTTTT. This encodes CASSTGLNTGELFF.